This T cell receptor beta chain was sequenced during a study of cytomegalovirus exposure and HLA in healthy donors. Whole-study findings and limits: Under in vitro conditions, three CMV-associated chains were confirmed as specific for CMV antigens.

The V end was cut by 5 bases, the J end by 10 bases, with 24 bases between. Germline assignment: CDR1 MNHEY and CDR2 SMNVEV (reference sequence). The CDR3 is 16 amino acids. With 60 Vbeta and 13 Jbeta primers, the PCR was carried out. TCRdb's table, derived via immunoSEQ multiplex PCR, lists solely in-frame clones and lacks some. The table records around 170,000 clones, over 75% of them present only once. These donors counted as nominally healthy when sampled, but unrecorded immune exposures were likely. To note about this clone: Its antigen remains unknown.

The TCR was taken from a man aged 45-65 years in good health and CMV-seronegative. The gene calls are TRBV27 and TRBJ2-1, with a weak D call TRBD1 (7 bases). Sequences were obtained from PBMCs. CDR3 sequence (DNA): TGTGCCAGCAGTACCTCAGGGGGGCAGCTTTCTGCGGAGCAGTTCTTC. Protein: CASSTSGGQLSAEQFF.